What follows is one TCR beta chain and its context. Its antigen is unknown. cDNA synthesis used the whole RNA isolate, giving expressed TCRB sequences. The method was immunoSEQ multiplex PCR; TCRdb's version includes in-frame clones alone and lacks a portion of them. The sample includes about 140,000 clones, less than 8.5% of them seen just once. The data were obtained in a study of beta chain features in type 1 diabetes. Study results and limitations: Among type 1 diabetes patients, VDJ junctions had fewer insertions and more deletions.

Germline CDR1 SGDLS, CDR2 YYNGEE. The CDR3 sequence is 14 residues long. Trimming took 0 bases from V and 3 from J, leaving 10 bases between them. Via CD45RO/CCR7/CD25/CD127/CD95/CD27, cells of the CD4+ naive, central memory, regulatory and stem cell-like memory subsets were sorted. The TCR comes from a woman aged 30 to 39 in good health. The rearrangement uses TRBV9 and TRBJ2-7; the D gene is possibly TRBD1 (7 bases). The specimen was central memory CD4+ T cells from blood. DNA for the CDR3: TGTGCCAGCAGCGTAGGCGGGACAGACTACGAGCAGTACTTC. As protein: CASSVGGTDYEQYF.